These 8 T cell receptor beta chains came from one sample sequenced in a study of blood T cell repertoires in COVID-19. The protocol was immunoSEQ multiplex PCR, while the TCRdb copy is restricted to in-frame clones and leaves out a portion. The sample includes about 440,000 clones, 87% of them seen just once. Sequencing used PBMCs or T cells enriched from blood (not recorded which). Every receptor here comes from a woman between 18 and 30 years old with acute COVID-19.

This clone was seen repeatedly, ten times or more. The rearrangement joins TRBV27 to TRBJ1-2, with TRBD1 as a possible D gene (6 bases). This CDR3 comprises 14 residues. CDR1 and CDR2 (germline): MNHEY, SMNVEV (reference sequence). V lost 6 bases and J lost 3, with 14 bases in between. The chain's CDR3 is CASSPGGGYYGYTF. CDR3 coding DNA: TGTGCCAGCAGCCCGGGGGGCGGGTACTATGGCTACACCTTC.

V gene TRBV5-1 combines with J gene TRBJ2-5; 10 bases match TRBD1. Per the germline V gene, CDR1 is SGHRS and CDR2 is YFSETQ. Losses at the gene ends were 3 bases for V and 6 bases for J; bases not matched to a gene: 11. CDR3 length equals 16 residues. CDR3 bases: TGCGCCAGCAGCTACGGACAGGGGGGAAACACGAAGACCCAGTACTTC. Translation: CASSYGQGGNTKTQYF.

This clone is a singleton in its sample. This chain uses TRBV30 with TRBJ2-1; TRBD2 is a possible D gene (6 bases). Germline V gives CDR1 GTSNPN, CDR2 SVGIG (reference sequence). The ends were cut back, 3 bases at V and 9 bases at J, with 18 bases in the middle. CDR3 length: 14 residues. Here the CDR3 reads CAWRLGGWTGEQFF. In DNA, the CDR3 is TGTGCCTGGAGGTTGGGAGGTTGGACGGGTGAGCAGTTCTTC.

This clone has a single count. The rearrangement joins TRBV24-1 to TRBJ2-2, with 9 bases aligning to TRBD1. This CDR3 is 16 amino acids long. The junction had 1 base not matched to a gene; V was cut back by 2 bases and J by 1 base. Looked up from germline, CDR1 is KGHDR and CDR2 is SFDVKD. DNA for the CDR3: TGTGCCACCAGTGATTCGGGACAGGGGAACACCGGGGAGCTGTTTTTT. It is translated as CATSDSGQGNTGELFF.

The CDR3 region is CASSPNLLAGESFDTQYF. The CDR3 DNA is TGTGCCAGCTCACCGAACTTACTAGCGGGAGAATCTTTCGATACGCAGTATTTT. The rearrangement uses TRBV18 and TRBJ2-3; 11 nucleotides align to TRBD2. The CDR3 extends over 18 amino acids. The J segment lost 6 bases and the V segment lost 3 bases, leaving 14 bases of the junction unmatched. From germline, CDR1 is KGHSH and CDR2 LQKENI. Full variable domain (remainder filled in from reference TRBV18 and TRBJ2-3): NAGVMQNPRHLVRRRGQEARLRCSPMKGHSHVYWYRQLPEEGLKFMVYLQKENIIDESGMPKERFSAEFPKEGPSILRIQQVVRGDSAAYFCASSPNLLAGESFDTQYFGPGTRLTVL.

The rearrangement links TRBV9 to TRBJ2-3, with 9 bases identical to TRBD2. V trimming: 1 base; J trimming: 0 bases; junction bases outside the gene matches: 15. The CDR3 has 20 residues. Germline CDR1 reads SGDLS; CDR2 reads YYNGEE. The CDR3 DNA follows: TGTGCCAGCAGCGTACACCCCCCTACTAGCGGGCCAGTAAGCACAGATACGCAGTATTTT. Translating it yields CASSVHPPTSGPVSTDTQYF.

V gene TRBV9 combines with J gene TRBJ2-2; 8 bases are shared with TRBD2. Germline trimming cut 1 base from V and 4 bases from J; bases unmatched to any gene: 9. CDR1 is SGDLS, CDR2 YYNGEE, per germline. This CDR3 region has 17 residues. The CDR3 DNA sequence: TGTGCCAGCAGCGTACGACCAAGCGGGAGTTTCACCGGGGAGCTGTTTTTT. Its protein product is CASSVRPSGSFTGELFF.

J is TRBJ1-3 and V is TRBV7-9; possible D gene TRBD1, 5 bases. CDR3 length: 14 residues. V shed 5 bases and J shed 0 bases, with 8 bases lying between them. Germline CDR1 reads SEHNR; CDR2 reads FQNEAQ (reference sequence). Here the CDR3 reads CASSHRSSGNTIYF. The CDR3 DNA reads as TGTGCCAGCAGCCACAGGTCCTCTGGAAACACCATATATTTT.